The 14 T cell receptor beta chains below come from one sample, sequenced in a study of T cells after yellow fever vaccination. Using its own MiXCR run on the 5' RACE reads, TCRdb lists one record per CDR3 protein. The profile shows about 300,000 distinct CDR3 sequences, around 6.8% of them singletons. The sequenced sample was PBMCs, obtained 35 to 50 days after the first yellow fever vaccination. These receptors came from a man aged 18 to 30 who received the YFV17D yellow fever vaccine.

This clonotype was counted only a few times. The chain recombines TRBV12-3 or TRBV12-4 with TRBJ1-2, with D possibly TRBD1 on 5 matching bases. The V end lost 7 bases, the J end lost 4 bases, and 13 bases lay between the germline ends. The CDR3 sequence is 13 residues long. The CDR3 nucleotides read TGTGCCAGCACCCGCCCGGGGCTCTATGGCTACACCTTC. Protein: CASTRPGLYGYTF.

In nucleotides, the CDR3 is TGTGCCAGTAGTGAGCGGGGGTGGGAGACCCAGTACTTC. This sequence encodes CASSERGWETQYF. This sequence joins TRBV19 and TRBJ2-5, with 8 bases lining up with TRBD2. CDR1 is LNHDA, CDR2 SQIVND, per germline (reference sequence). The CDR3 runs to 13 residues. V lost 5 bases and J lost 5; bases outside the gene matches: 4.

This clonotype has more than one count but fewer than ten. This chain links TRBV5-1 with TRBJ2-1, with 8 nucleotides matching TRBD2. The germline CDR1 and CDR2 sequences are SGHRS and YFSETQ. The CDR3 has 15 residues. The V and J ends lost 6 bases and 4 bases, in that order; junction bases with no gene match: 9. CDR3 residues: CASNTEERGYNEQFF. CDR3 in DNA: TGCGCCAGCAACACAGAGGAGCGGGGGTACAATGAGCAGTTCTTC.

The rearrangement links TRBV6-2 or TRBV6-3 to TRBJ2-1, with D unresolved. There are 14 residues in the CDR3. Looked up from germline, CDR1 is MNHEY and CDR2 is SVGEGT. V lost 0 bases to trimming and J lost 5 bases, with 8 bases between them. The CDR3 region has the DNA TGTGCCAGCAGTTACTCGATATCAGACAATGAGCAGTTCTTC. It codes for CASSYSISDNEQFF.

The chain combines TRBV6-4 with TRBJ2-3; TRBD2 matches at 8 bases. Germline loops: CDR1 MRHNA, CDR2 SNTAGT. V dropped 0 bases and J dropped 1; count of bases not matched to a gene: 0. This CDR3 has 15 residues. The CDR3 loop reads CASSDSRGGTDTQYF. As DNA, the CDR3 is TGTGCCAGCAGTGACTCGCGGGGGGGCACAGATACGCAGTATTTT.

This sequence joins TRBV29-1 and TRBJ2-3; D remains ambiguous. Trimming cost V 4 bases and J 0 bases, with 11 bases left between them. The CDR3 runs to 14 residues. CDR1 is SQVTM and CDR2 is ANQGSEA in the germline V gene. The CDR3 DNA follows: TGCAGCGTTGGCTGGGTAACTAGCACAGATACGCAGTATTTT. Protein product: CSVGWVTSTDTQYF.

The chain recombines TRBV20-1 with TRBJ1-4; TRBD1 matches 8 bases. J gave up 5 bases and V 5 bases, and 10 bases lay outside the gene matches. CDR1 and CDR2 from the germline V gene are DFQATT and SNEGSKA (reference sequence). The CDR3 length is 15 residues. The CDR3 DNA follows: TGCAGTGCTCCCTCGCCCAGGACAGGGAATGAAAAACTGTTTTTT. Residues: CSAPSPRTGNEKLFF.

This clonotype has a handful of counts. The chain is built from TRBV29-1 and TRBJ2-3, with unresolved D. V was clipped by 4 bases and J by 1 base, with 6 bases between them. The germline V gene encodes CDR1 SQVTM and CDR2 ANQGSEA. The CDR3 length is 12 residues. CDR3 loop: CSVVRGTDTQYF. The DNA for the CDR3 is TGCAGCGTTGTCCGGGGCACAGATACGCAGTATTTT.

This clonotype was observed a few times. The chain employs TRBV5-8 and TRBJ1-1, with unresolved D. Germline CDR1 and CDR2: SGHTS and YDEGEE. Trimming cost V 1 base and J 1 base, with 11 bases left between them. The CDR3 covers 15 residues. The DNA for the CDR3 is TGTGCCAGCAGCTTGCGGGCAGGCGGGAACACTGAAGCTTTCTTT. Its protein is CASSLRAGGNTEAFF.

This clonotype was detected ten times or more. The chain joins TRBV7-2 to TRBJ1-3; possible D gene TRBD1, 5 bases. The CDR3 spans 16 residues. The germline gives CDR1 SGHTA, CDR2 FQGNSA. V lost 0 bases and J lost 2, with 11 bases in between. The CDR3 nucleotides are TGTGCCAGCAGCTTAGCGAGTGGGGCACCTGGAAACACCATATATTTT. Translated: CASSLASGAPGNTIYF.

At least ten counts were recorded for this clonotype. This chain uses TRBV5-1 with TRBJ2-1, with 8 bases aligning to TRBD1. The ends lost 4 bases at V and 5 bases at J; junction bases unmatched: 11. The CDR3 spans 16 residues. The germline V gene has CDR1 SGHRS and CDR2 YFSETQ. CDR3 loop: CASSPAAGTGNNEQFF. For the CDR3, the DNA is TGCGCCAGCAGCCCTGCGGCCGGGACAGGTAACAATGAGCAGTTCTTC.

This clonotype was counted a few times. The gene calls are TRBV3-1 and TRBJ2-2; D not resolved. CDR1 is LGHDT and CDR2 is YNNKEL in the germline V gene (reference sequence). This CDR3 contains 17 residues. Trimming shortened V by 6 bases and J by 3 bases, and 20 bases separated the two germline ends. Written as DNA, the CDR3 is TGTGCCAGCAGTCTGTCTGGAGTGGTTTTGGACACCGGGGAGCTGTTTTTT. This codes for CASSLSGVVLDTGELFF.

CDR3 sequence: CAWSGGQGPYEQYF. The CDR3 coding sequence is TGTGCCTGGAGTGGGGGACAGGGGCCCTACGAGCAGTACTTC. The chain employs TRBV30 and TRBJ2-7; 10 positions match TRBD1. This CDR3 spans 14 amino acids. CDR1 GTSNPN and CDR2 SVGIG come from the germline V gene (reference sequence). Trimming took 1 base from V and 2 from J; bases not matched to a gene: 2.

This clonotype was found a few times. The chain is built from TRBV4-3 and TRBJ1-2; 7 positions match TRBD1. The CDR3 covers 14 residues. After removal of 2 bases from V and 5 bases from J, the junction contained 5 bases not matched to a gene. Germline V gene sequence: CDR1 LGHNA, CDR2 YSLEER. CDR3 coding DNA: TGCGCCAGCAGCCAACGTGACAGGGATTATGGCTACACCTTC. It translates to CASSQRDRDYGYTF.